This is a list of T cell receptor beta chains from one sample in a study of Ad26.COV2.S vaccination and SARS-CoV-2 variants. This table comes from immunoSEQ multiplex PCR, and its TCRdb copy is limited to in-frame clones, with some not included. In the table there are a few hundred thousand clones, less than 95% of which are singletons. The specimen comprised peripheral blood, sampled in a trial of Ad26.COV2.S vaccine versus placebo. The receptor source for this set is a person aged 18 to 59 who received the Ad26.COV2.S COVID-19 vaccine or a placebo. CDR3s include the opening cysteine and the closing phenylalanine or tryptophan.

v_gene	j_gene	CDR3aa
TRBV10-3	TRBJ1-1	CAISDHGNTEAFF
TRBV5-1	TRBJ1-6	CASSPTGQTWDSPLHF
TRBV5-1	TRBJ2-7	CASSLGIRFRTYEQYF
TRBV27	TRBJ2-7	CASSLPGGYEQYF
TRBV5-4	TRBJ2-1	CASSLTSGRSNEQFF
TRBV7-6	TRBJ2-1	CASSFPGGAGVGEQFF
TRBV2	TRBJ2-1	CASSGGRAGGPSSYNEQFF
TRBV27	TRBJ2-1	CASSLSDHEQFF
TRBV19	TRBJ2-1	CASSRTSGLYNEQFF
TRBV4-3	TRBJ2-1	CASSQVGGGEQFF
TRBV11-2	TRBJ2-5	CASSSGVAGWQETQYF
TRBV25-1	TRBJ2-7	CASSEPLTTYEQYF
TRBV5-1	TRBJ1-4	CASSPDLGQGIGEKLFF
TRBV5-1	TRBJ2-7	CASSPRLAGGYEQYF
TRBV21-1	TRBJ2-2	CASRSFRGGAGELFF
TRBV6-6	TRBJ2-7	CASSYMGQDSYEQYF
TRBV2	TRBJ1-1	CASSEDREAFF
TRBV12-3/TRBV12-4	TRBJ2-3	CASSDRAALQYF
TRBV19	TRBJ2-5	CASSSDREETQYF
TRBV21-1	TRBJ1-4	CASSKQFASTTEKLFF
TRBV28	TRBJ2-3	CASSPAGGTGTDTQYF
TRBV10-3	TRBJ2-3	CAISGTGIGTDTQYF
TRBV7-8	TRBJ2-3	CASSLGGGTGTGGKIAQYF
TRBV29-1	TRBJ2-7	CSVLAGRLGQYF
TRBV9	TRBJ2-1	CASSRRLQSGDGLNEQFF
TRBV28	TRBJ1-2	CASSPPQWGSGYTF
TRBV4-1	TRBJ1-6	CASSQDPAGPGSPLHF
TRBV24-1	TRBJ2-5	CATSDLGQTGGGTQYF
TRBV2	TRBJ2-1	CASSEALAWASPSYNEQFF
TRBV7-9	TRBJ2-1	CASSFRQYNEQFF
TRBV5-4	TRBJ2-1	CASRRLAGDGSEQFF
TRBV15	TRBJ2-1	CATSRIDRDVTEQFF
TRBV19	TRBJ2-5	CASRALGERGRETQYF
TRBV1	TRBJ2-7	CTSSQDSGGRAYYEQYF
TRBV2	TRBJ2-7	CASSRGQPYEQYF
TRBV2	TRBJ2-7	CASSEAYEQYF
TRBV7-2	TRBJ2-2	CASSLGGTGELFF
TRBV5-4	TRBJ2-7	CATSGRSNGYEQYF
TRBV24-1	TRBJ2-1	CATSDPPGAGALDNEQFF
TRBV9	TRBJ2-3	CASSATERHTDTQYF
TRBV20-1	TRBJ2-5	CSARVEETQYF
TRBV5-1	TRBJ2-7	CASSLKGSSYEQYF
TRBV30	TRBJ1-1	CACTRRENTEAFF
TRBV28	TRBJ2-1	CASRAGEYNEQFF
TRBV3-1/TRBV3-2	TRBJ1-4	CASSQWTRNEKLFF
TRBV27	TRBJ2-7	CASSPLPPDRDGEQYF
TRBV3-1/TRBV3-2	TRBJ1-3	CASSGAGNTIYF
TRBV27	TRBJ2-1	CASSLYRGAYNEQFF
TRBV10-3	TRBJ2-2	CAISGGTGELFF
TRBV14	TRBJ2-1	CASSQDRRQTFQEQFF
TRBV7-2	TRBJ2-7	CASSFPGQGPYEQYF
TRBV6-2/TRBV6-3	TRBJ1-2	CASSLDGNYGYTF
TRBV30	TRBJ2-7	CAWSKSEGGPFEQYF
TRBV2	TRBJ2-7	CASIPGQGAYEQYF
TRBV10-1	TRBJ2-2	CASSDGDTRTGELFF